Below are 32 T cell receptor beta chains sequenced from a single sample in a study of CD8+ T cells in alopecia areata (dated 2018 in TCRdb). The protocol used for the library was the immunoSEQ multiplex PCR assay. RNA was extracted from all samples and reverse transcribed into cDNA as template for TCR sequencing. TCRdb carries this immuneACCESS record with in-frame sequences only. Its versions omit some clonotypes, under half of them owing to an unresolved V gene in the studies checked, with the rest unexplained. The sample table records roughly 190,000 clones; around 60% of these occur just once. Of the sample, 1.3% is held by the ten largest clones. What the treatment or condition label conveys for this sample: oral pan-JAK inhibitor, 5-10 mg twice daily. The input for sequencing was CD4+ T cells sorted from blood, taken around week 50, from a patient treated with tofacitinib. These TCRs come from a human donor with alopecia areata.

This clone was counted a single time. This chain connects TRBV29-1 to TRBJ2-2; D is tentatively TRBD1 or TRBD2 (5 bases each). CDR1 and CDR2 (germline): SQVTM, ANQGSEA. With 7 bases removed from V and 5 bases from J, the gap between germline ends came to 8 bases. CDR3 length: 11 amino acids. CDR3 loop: CSARETGELFF. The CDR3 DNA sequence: TGCAGCGCCAGGGAGACCGGGGAGCTGTTTTTT.

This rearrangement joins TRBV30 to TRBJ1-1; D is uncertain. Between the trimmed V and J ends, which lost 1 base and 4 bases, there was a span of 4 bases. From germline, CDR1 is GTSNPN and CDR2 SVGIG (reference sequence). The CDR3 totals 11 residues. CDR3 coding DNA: TGTGCCTGGAGTGGGCTCACTGAAGCTTTCTTT. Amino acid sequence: CAWSGLTEAFF.

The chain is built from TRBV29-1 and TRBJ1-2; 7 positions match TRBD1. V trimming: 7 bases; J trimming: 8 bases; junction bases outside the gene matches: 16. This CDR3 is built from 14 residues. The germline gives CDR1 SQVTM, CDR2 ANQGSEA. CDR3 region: CSAHRQGQSQGYTF. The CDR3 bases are TGCAGCGCCCACCGGCAGGGACAGAGTCAAGGCTACACCTTC.

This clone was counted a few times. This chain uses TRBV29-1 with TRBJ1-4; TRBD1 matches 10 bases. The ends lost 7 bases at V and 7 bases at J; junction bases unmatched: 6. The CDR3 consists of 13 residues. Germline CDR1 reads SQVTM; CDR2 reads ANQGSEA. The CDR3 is CSGRTGGGEKLFF. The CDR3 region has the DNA TGCAGCGGAAGGACAGGGGGAGGTGAAAAACTGTTTTTT.

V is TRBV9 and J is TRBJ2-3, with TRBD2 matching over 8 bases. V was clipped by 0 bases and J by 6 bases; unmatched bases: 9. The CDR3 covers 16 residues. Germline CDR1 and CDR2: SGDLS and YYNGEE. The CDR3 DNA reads TGTGCCAGCAGCGTAGCGGGCGGCGGGGGGACGGATACGCAGTATTTT. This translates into CASSVAGGGGTDTQYF.

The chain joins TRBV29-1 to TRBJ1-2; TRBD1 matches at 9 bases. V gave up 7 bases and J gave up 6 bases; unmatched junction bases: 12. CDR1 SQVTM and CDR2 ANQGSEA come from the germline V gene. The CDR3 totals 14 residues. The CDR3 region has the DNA TGCAGCGCCGCACAGGGGGCAACCTCGGATGGCTACACCTTC. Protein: CSAAQGATSDGYTF.

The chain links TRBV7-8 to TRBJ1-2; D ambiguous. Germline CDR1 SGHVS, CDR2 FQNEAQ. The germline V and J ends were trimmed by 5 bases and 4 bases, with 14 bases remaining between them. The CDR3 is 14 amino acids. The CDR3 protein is CASSPPAGSYGYTF. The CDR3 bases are TGTGCCAGCAGCCCCCCCGCTGGTTCCTATGGCTACACCTTC.

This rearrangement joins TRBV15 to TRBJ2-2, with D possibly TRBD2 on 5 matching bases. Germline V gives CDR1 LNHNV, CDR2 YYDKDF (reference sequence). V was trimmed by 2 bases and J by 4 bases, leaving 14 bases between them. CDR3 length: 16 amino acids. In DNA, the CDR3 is TGTGCCACCAGCAGACTTGAGGGTCGTGGCACCGGGGAGCTGTTTTTT. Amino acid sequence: CATSRLEGRGTGELFF.

The CDR3 protein is CSDSGPSYNYGYTF. CDR3 nucleotides: TGCAGCGATTCGGGCCCGTCCTATAACTATGGCTACACCTTC. This rearrangement joins TRBV29-1 to TRBJ1-2; D call uncertain. CDR1 is SQVTM and CDR2 is ANQGSEA in the germline V gene. This CDR3 spans 14 amino acids. V was trimmed by 7 bases and J by 1 base, leaving 16 bases between them.

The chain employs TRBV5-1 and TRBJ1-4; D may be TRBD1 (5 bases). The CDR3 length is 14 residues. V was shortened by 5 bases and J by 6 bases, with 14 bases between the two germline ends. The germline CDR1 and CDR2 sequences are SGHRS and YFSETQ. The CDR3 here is CASSWRGADEKLFF. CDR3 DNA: TGCGCCAGCAGTTGGAGGGGCGCCGATGAAAAACTGTTTTTT.

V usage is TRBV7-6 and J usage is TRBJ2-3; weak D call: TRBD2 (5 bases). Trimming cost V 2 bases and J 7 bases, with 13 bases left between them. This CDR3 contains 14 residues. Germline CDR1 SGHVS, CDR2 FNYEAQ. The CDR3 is CASSLTDSANTQYF. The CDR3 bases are TGTGCCAGCAGCTTAACGGACTCCGCGAATACGCAGTATTTT.

CDR3 sequence (DNA): TGTGCCAGCAGCTTAGCATCGGTTTACTACGAGCAGTACTTC. Its protein product is CASSLASVYYEQYF. The chain couples TRBV7-2 to TRBJ2-7; unclear D gene. The length of the CDR3 is 14 residues. CDR1 and CDR2 (germline): SGHTA, FQGNSA. Trimming pared 0 bases from V and 3 bases from J, leaving 9 bases between.

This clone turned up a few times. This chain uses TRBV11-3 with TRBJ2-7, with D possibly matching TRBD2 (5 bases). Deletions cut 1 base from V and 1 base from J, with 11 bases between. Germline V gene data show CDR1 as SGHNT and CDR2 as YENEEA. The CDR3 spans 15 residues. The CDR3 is CASSLGSGTSYEQYF. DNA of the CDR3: TGTGCCAGCAGCTTAGGGAGCGGAACGTCCTACGAGCAGTACTTC.

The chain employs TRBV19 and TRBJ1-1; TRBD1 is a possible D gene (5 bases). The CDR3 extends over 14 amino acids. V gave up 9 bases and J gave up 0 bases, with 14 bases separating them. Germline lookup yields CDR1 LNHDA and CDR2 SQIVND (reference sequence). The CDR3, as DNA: TGTGCCAGCAGACAGTATGCTATGAACACTGAAGCTTTCTTT. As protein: CASRQYAMNTEAFF. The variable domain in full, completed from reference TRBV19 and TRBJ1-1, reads DGGITQSPKYLFRKEGQNVTLSCEQNLNHDAMYWYRQDPGQGLRLIYYSQIVNDFQKGDIAEGYSVSREKKESFPLTVTSAQKNPTAFYLCASRQYAMNTEAFFGQGTRLTVV.

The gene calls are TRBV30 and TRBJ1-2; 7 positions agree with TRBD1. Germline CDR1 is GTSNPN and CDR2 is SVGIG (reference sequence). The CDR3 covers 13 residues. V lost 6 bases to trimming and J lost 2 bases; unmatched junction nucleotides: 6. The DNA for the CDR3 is TGTGCCTGCCATTCGGGACAGAACTATGGCTACACCTTC. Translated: CACHSGQNYGYTF.

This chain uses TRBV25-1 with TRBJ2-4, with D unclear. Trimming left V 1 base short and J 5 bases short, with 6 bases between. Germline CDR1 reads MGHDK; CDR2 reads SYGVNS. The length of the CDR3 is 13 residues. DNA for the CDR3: TGTGCCAGCAGTGAATCAAGGGAAAACATTCAGTACTTC. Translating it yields CASSESRENIQYF.

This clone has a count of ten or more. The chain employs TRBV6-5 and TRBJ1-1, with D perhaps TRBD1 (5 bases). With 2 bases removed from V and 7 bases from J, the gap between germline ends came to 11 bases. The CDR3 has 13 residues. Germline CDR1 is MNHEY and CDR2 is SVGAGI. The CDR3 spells CASSYVGTSEAFF. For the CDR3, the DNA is TGTGCCAGCAGTTACGTGGGGACTAGTGAAGCTTTCTTT.

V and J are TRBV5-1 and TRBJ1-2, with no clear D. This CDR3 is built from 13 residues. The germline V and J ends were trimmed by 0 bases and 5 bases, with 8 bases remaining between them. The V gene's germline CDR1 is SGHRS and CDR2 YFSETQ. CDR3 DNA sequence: TGCGCCAGCAGCTTGGACGGACGGTATGGCTACACCTTC. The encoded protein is CASSLDGRYGYTF.

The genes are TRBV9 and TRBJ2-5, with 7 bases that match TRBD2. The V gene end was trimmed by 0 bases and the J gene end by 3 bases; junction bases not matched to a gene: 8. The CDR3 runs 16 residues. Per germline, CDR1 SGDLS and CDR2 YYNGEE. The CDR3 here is CASSVESGGTKETQYF. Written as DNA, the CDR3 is TGTGCCAGCAGCGTAGAGTCCGGGGGGACGAAAGAGACCCAGTACTTC. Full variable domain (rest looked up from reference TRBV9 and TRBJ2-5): DSGVTQTPKHLITATGQRVTLRCSPRSGDLSVYWYQQSLDQGLQFLIQYYNGEERAKGNILERFSAQQFPDLHSELNLSSLELGDSALYFCASSVESGGTKETQYFGPGTRLLVL.

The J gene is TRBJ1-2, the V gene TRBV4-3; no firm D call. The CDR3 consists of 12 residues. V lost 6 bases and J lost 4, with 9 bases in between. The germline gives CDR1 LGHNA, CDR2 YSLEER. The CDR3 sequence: CASSSTGYGYTF. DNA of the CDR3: TGCGCCAGCAGTTCCACCGGCTATGGCTACACCTTC.

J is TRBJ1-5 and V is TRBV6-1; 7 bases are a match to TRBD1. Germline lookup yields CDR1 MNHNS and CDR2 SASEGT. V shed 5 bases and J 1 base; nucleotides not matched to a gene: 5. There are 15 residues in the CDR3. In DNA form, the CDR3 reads TGTGCCAGCAGTACAGGGGCGGTAAGCAATCAGCCCCAGCATTTT. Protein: CASSTGAVSNQPQHF.

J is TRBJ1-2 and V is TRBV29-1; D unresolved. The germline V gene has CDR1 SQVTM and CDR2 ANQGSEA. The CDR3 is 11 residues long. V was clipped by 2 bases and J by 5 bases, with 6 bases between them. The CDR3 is CSVERMYGYTF. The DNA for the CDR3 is TGCAGCGTTGAAAGAATGTATGGCTACACCTTC.

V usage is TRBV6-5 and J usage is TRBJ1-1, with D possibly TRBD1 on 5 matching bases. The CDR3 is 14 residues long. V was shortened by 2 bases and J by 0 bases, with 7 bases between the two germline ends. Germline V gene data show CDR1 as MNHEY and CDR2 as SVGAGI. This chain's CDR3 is CASSYGTMNTEAFF. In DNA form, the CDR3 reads TGTGCCAGCAGTTACGGGACTATGAACACTGAAGCTTTCTTT.

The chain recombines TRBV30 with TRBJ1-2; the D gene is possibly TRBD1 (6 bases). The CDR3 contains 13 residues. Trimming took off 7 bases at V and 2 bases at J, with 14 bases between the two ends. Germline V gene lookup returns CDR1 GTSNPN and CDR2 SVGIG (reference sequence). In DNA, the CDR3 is TGTGCCTTTACGGGACACCTCAACTATGGCTACACCTTC. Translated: CAFTGHLNYGYTF.

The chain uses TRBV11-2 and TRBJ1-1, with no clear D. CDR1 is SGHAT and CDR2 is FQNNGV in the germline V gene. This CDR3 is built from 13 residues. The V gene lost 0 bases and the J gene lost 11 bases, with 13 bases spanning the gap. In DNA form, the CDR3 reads TGTGCCAGCAGCTTAGATAGACTGGAGATGGCTTTCTTT. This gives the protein CASSLDRLEMAFF.

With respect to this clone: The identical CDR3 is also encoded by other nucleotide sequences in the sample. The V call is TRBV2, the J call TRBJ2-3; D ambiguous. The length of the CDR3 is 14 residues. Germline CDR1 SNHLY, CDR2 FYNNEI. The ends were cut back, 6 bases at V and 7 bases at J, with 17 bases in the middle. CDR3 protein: CASREQGPTNTQYF. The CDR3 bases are TGTGCCAGCAGAGAGCAAGGACCCACCAATACGCAGTATTTT.

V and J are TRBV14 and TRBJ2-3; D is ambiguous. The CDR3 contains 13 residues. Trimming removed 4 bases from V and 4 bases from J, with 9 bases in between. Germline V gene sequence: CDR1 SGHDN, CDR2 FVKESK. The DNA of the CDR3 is TGTGCCAGCAGCCGTGGAGCCGCAGATACGCAGTATTTT. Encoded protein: CASSRGAADTQYF.

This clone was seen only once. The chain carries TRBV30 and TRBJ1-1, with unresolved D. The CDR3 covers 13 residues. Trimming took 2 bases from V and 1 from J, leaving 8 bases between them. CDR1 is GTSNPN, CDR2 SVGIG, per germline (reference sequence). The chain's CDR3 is CAWSIRGNTEAFF. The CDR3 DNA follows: TGTGCCTGGAGTATCCGAGGGAACACTGAAGCTTTCTTT. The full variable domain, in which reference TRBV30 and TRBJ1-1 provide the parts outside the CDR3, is SQTIHQWPATLVQPVGSPLSLECTVEGTSNPNLYWYRQAAGRGLQLLFYSVGIGQISSEVPQNLSASRPQDRQFILSSKKLLLSDSGFYLCAWSIRGNTEAFFGQGTRLTVV.

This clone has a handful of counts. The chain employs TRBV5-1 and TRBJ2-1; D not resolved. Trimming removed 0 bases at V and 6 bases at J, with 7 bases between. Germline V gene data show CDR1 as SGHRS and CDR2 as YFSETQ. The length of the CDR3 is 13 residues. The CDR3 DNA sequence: TGCGCCAGCAGCTTGGGGCCCCCCAATGAGCAGTTCTTC. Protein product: CASSLGPPNEQFF.

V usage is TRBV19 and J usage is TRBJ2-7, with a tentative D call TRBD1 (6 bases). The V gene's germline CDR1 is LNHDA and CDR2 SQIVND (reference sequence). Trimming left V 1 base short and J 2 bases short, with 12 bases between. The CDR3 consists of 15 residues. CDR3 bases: TGTGCCAGTAGTATAGGACAGGTTGCCACCTACGAGCAGTACTTC. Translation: CASSIGQVATYEQYF.

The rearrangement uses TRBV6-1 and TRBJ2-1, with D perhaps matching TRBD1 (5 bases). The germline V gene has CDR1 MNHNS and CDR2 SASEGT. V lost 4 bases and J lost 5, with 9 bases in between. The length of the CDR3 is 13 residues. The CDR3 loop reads CASSVQGNNEQFF. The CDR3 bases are TGTGCCAGCAGTGTGCAGGGTAACAATGAGCAGTTCTTC.

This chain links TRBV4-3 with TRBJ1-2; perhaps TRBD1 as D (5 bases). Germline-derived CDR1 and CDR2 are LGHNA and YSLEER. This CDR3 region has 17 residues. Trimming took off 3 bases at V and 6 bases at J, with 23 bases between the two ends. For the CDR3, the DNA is TGCGCCAGCAGCCAGGCTACCGGGACTAAGGAGGGTCATGGCTACACCTTC. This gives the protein CASSQATGTKEGHGYTF.